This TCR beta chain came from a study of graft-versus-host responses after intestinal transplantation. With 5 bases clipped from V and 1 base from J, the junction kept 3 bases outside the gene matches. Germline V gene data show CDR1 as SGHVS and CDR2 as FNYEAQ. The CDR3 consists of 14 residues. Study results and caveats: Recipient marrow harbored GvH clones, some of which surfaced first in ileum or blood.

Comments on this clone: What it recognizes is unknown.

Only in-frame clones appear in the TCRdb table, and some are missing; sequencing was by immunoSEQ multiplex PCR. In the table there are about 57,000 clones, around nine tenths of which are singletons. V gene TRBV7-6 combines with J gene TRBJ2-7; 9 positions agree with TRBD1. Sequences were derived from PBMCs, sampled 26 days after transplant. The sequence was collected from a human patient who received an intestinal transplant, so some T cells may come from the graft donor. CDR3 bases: TGTGCCAGCAGCCAGGACAGGGGATCCTACGAGCAGTACTTC. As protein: CASSQDRGSYEQYF. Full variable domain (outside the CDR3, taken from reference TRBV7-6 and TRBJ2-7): GAGVSQSPRYKVTKRGQDVALRCDPISGHVSLYWYRQALGQGPEFLTYFNYEAQQDKSGLPNDRFSAERPEGSISTLTIQRTEQRDSAMYRCASSQDRGSYEQYFGPGTRLTVT.